This TCR beta chain appears in the sequencing data of a study of patients and donors after allogeneic stem cell transplantation. The germline V and J ends were trimmed by 0 bases and 0 bases, with 11 bases remaining between them. CDR1 is SGHRS, CDR2 YFSETQ, per germline. The CDR3 has 16 residues. This clonotype came up many times. TCRdb independently ran MiXCR on the RT-PCR reads; one entry per CDR3 protein. The sample includes 200,000 to 250,000 distinct CDR3 sequences, 13% to 15% of them seen just once. This receptor was obtained from a human donor who was either an allogeneic HSCT recipient or a stem cell or donor lymphocyte infusion donor (not recorded which). It is not recorded whose cells these are; they may come from a transplant donor. Sequenced material: blood, either unsorted or a sorted T cell fraction (not recorded which). The J gene is TRBJ2-3, the V gene TRBV5-1, with D possibly matching TRBD2 (5 bases). CDR3 sequence reads: CASSLGLQESTDTQYF. DNA of the CDR3: TGCGCCAGCAGCTTGGGACTACAAGAAAGCACAGATACGCAGTATTTT.